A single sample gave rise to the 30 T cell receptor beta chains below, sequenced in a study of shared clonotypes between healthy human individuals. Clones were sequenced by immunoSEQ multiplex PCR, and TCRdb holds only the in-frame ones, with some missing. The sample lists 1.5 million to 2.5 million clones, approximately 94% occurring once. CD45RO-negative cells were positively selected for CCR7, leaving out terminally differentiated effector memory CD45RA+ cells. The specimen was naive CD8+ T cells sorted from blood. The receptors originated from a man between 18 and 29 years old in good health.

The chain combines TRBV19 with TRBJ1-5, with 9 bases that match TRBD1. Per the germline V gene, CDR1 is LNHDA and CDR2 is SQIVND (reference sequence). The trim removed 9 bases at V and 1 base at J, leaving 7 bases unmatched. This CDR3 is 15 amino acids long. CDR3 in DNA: TGTGCCAGCCTCAAACAGGGGGCGAGCAATCAGCCCCAGCATTTT. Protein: CASLKQGASNQPQHF.

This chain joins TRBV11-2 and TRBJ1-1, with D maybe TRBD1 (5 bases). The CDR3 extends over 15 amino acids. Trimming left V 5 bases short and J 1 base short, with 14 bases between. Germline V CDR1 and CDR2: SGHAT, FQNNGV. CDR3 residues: CASSASGGGNTEAFF. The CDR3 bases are TGTGCCAGCAGCGCTAGTGGGGGAGGGAACACTGAAGCTTTCTTT.

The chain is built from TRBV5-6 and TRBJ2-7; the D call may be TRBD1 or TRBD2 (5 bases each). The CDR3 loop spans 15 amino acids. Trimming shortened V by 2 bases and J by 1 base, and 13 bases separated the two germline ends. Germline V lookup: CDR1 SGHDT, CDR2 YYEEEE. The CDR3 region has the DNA TGTGCCAGCAGCTTCGGGGCAGGGTGGTCCTACGAGCAGTACTTC. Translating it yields CASSFGAGWSYEQYF. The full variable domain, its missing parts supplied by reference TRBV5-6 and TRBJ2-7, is DAGVTQSPTHLIKTRGQQVTLRCSPKSGHDTVSWYQQALGQGPQFIFQYYEEEERQRGNFPDRFSGHQFPNYSSELNVNALLLGDSALYLCASSFGAGWSYEQYFGPGTRLTVT.

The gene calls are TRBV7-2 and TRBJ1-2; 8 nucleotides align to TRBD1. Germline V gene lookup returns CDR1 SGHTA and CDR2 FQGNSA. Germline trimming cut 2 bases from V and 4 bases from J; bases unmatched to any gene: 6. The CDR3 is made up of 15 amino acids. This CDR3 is CASSLPDRAPYGYTF. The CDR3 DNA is TGTGCCAGCAGCTTACCGGACAGGGCCCCCTATGGCTACACCTTC.

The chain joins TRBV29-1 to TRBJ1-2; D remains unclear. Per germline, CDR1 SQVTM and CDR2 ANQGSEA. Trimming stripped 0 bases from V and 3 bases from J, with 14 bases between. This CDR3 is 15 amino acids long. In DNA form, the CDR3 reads TGCAGCGTTGAAGATCAAGCAGCGACTGACTATGGCTACACCTTC. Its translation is CSVEDQAATDYGYTF.

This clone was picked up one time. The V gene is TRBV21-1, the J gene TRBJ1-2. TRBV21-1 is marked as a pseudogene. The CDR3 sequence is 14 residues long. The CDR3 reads CAGGRSPEGGGYTF. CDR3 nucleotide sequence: TGTGCCGGAGGCCGGAGCCCAGAGGGAGGGGGCTACACCTTC.

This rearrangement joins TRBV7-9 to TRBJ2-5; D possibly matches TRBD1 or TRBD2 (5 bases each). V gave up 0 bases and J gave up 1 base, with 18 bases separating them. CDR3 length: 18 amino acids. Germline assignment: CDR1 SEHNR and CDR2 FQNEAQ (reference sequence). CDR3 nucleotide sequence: TGTGCCAGCAGCTTAGCCCCCGGCTACCAGGGACCCCAAGAGACCCAGTACTTC. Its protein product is CASSLAPGYQGPQETQYF.

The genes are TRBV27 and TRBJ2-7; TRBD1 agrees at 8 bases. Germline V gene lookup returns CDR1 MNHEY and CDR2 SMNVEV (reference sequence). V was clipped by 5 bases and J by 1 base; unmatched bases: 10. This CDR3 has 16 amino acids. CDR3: CASSPDRGGFSYEQYF. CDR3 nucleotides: TGTGCCAGCAGTCCCGACAGGGGCGGTTTTTCCTACGAGCAGTACTTC.

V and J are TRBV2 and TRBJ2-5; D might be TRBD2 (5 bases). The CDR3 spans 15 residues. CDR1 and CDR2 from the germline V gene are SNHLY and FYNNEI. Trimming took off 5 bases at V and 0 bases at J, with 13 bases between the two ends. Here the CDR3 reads CASSPSWEYQETQYF. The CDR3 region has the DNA TGTGCCAGCAGTCCCTCCTGGGAGTACCAAGAGACCCAGTACTTC.

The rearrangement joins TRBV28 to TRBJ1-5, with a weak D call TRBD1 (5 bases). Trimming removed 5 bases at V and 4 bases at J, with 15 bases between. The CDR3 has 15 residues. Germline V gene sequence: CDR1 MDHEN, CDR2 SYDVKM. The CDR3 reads CASSITGQANQPQHF. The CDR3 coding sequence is TGTGCCAGCAGTATTACGGGGCAGGCTAATCAGCCCCAGCATTTT.

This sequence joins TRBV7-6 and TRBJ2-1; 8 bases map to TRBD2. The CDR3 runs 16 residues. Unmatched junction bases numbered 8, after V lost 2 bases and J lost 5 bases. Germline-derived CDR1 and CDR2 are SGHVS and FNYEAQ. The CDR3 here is CASSLSLGAGDNEQFF. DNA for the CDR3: TGTGCCAGCAGCTTATCACTTGGAGCGGGAGACAATGAGCAGTTCTTC.

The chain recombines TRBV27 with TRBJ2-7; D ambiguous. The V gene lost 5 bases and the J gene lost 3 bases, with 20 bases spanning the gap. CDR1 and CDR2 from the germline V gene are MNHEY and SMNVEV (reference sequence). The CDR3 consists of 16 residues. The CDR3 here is CASSPSSGLELYEQYF. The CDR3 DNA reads TGTGCCAGCAGTCCCTCGTCCGGGTTAGAGCTCTACGAGCAGTACTTC.

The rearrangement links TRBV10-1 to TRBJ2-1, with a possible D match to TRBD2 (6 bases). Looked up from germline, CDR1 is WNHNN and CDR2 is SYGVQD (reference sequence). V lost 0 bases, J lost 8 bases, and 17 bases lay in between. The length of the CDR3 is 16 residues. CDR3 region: CASSESVLAGVDEQFF. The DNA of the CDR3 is TGCGCCAGCAGTGAGTCGGTACTAGCTGGGGTCGATGAGCAGTTCTTC.

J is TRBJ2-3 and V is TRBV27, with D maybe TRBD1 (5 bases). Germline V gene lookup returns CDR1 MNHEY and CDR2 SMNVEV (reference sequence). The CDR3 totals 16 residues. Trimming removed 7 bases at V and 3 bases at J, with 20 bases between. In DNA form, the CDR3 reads TGTGCCAGCACCTCCCTCCGGTGGGGCGAAACAGATACGCAGTATTTT. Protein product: CASTSLRWGETDTQYF.

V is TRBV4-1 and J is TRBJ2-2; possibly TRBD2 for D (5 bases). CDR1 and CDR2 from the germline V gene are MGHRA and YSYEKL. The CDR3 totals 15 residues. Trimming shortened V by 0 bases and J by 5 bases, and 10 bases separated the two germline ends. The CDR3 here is CASSQEPGSTGELFF. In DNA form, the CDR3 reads TGCGCCAGCAGCCAAGAACCGGGATCAACCGGGGAGCTGTTTTTT.

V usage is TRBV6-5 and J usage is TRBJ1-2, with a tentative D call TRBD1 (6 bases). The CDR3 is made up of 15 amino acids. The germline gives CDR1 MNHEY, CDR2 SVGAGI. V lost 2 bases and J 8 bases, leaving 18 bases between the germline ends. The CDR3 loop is CASSYVQGPIGGYTF. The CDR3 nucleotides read TGTGCCAGCAGTTACGTACAGGGACCAATTGGGGGCTACACCTTC.

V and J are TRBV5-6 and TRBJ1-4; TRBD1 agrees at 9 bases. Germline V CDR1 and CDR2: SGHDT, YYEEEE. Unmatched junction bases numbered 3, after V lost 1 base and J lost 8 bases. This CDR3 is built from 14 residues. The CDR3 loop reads CASSLKGTGEKLFF. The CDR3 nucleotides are TGTGCCAGCAGCTTGAAAGGGACAGGGGAAAAACTGTTTTTT.

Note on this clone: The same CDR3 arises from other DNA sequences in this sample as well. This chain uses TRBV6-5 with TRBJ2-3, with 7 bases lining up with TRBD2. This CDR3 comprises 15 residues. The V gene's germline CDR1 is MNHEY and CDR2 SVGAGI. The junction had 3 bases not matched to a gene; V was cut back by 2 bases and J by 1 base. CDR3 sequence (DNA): TGTGCCAGCAGTTACATTGCGGGGGGCACAGATACGCAGTATTTT. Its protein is CASSYIAGGTDTQYF.

This CDR3 is CASSQDLSQPQHF. CDR3 DNA sequence: TGCGCCAGCAGCCAAGATTTAAGTCAGCCCCAGCATTTT. The chain is built from TRBV4-1 and TRBJ1-5; D unclear. Trimming shortened V by 0 bases and J by 6 bases, and 6 bases separated the two germline ends. The germline V gene encodes CDR1 MGHRA and CDR2 YSYEKL. The length of the CDR3 is 13 residues.

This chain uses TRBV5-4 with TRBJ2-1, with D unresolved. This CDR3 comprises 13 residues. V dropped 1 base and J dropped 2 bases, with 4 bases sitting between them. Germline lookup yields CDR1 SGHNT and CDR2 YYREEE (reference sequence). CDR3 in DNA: TGTGCCAGCAGCTTGTCACCCTACAATGAGCAGTTCTTC. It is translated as CASSLSPYNEQFF. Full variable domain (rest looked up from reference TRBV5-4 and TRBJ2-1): ETGVTQSPTHLIKTRGQQVTLRCSSQSGHNTVSWYQQALGQGPQFIFQYYREEENGRGNFPPRFSGLQFPNYSSELNVNALELDDSALYLCASSLSPYNEQFFGPGTRLTVL.

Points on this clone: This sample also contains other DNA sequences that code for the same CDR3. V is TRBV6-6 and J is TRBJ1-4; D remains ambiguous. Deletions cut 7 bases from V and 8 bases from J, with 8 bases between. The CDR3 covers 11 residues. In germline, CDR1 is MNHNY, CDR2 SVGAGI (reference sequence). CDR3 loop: CASTLGEKLFF. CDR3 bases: TGTGCCAGCACCCTCGGGGAAAAACTGTTTTTT.

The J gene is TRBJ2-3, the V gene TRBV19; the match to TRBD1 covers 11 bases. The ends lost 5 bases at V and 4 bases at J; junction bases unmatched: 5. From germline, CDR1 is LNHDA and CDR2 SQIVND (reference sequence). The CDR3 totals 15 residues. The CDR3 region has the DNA TGTGCCAGTAGTTTTGGGACAGGGGGAGCAGATACGCAGTATTTT. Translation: CASSFGTGGADTQYF. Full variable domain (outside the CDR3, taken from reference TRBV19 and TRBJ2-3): DGGITQSPKYLFRKEGQNVTLSCEQNLNHDAMYWYRQDPGQGLRLIYYSQIVNDFQKGDIAEGYSVSREKKESFPLTVTSAQKNPTAFYLCASSFGTGGADTQYFGPGTRLTVL.

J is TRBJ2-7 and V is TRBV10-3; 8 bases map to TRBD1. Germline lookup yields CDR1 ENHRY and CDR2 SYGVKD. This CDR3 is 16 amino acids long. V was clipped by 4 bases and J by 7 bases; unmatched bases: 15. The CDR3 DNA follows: TGTGCCATCAGTGGTTGGACAGGGTCTATTCCGTCAGAGCAGTACTTC. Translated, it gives CAISGWTGSIPSEQYF.

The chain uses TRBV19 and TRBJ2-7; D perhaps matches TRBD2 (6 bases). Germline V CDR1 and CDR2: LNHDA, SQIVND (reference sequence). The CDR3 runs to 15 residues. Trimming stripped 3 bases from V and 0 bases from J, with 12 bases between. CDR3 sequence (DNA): TGTGCCAGTAGTATGGCATGGACTACCTCCTACGAGCAGTACTTC. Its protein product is CASSMAWTTSYEQYF. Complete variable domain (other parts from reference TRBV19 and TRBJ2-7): DGGITQSPKYLFRKEGQNVTLSCEQNLNHDAMYWYRQDPGQGLRLIYYSQIVNDFQKGDIAEGYSVSREKKESFPLTVTSAQKNPTAFYLCASSMAWTTSYEQYFGPGTRLTVT.

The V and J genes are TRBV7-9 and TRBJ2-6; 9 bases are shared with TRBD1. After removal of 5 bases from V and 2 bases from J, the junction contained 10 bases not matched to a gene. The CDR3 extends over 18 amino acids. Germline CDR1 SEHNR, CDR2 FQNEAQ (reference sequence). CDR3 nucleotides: TGTGCCAGCAGCCCAATGGCGGGACAGGGCGCTGGGGCCAACGTCCTGACTTTC. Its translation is CASSPMAGQGAGANVLTF.

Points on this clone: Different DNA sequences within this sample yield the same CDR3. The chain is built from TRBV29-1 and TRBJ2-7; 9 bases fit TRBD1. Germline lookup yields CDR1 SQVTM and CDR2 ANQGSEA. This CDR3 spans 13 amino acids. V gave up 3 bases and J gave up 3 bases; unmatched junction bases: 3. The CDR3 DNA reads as TGCAGCGTTGAGGAGACAGGGGGCTACGAGCAGTACTTC. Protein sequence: CSVEETGGYEQYF.

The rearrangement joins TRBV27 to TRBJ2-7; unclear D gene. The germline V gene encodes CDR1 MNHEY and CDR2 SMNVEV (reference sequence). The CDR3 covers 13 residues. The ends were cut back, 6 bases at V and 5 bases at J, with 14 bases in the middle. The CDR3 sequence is CASSPAMPHEQYF. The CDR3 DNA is TGTGCCAGCAGCCCTGCGATGCCACACGAGCAGTACTTC.

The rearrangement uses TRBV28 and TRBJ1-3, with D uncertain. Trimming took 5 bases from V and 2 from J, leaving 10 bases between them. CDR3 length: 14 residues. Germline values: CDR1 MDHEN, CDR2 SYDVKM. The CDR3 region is CASSPTSTGNTIYF. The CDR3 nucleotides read TGTGCCAGCAGTCCTACCTCGACTGGAAACACCATATATTTT.

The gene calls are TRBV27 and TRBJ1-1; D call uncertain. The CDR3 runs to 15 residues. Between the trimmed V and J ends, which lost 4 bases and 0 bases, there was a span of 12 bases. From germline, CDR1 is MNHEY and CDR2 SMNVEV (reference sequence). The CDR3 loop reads CASSSAAGLNTEAFF. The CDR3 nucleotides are TGTGCCAGCAGTTCGGCAGCTGGGTTGAACACTGAAGCTTTCTTT.

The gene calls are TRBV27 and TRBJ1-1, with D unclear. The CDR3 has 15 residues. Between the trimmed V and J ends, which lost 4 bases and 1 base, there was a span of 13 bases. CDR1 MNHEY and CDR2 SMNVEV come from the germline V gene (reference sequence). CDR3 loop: CASSSSRGPNTEAFF. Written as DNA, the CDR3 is TGTGCCAGCAGTTCATCCCGAGGCCCGAACACTGAAGCTTTCTTT.